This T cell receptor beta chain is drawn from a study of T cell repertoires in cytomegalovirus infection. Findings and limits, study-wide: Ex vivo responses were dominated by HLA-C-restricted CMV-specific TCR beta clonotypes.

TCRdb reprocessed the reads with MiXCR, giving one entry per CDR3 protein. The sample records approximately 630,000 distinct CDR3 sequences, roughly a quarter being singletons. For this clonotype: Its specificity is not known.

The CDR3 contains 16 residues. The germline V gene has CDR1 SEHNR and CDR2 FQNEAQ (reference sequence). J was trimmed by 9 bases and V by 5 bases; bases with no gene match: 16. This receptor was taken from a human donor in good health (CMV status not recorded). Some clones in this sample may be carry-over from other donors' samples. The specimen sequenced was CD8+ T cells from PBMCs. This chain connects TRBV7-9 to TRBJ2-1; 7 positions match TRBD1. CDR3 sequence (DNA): TGTGCCAGCAGCCCCGGTTGGGGACAGCCCGCTGGTGAGCAGTTCTTC. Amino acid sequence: CASSPGWGQPAGEQFF.